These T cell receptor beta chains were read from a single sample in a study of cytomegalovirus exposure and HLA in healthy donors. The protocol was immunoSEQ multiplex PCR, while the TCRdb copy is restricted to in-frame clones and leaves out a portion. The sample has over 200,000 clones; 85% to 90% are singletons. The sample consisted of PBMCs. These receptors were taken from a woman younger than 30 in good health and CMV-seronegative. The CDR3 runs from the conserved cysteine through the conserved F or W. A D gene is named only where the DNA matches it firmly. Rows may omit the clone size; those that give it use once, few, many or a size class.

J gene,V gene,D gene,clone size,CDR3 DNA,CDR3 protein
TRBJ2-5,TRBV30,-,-,TGTGCCTGGAGTGTAGCCGGGACCCAGTACTTC,CAWSVAGTQYF
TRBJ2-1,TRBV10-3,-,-,TGTGCCATCAGTGCTGTGGAGGGCACCTACAATGAGCAGTTCTTC,CAISAVEGTYNEQFF
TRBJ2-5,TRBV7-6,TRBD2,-,TGTGCCAGCAGCTTAGAGGGCGGGGGGGAGACCCAGTACTTC,CASSLEGGGETQYF
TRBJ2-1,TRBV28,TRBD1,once,TGTGCCAGCACCGCCGGGACAGCTTTATGGGATCAGTTCTTC,CASTAGTALWDQFF
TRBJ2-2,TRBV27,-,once,TGTGCCAGCAGTTTAATTTACGGGGCCGGGGAGCTGTTTTTT,CASSLIYGAGELFF
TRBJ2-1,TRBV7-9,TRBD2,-,TGTGCCAGCAGACCCTCGACAGGGTTTAGCGGGGGGGAACCGTTCTTC,CASRPSTGFSGGEPFF
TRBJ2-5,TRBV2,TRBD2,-,TGTGCCAGCACAGCGGGGCGTCAAGAGACCCAGTACTTC,CASTAGRQETQYF
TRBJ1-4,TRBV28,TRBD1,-,TGTGCCAGCAGTTCTATCCTCGCCGGGACAGGGAATGAAAAACTGTTTTTT,CASSSILAGTGNEKLFF
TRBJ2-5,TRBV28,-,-,TGTGCCAGCAGTGAGATAACCACAGGGCGCCCCCAGTACTTC,CASSEITTGRPQYF
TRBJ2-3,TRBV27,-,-,TGTGCCACATTCAGCGAAGGTACCCCGTATTTT,CATFSEGTPYF
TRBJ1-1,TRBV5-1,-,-,TGCGCCAGCAGCTGGACAGAGACCTGGGGCACTGAAGCTTTCTTT,CASSWTETWGTEAFF
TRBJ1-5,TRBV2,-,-,TGTGCCAGCAGTGACTTGACAGGCTTTAGCAATCAGCCCCAGCATTTT,CASSDLTGFSNQPQHF
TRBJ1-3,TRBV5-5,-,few,TGTGCCAGCAGTCTGGACAGCGGCGGAAACACCATATATTTT,CASSLDSGGNTIYF
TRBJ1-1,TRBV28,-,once,TGTGCCAGCAGTTTCGACAGGAACACTGAAGCTTTCTTT,CASSFDRNTEAFF
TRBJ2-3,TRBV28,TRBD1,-,TGTGCCAGCAGTTTTCAGGGACAGGGATACGCAGATACGCAGTATTTT,CASSFQGQGYADTQYF
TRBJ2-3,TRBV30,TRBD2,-,TGTGCCTGTTCTAGCGGGGGGGGTCTTAGCACAGATACGCAGTATTTT,CACSSGGGLSTDTQYF
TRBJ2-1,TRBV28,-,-,TGTGCCAGCAGTCTCGCCGCGAGTGAGCAGTTCTTC,CASSLAASEQFF
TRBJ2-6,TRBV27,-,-,TGTGCCAGCAGCGCTACCCCCGGACAACCACCAAACCTATGGGGCTCTGGGGCCAACGTCCTGACTTTC,CASSATPGQPPNLWGSGANVLTF
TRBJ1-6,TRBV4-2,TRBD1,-,TGTGCCAGCAGCCAAGGAGGGGGCGCGGTTTATAATTCACCCCTCCACTTT,CASSQGGGAVYNSPLHF
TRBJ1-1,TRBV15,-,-,TGTGCCACCAGCAGAGGTCCATCCGCCGCAGGTGAAGCTTTCTTT,CATSRGPSAAGEAFF
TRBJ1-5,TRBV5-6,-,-,TGTGCCAGCAGAATGGCGGGGAGCAATCAGCCCCAGCATTTT,CASRMAGSNQPQHF
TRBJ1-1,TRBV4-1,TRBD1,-,TGCGCCAGCAGCCAAGTCTGGGGACAGATTGAAGCTTTCTTT,CASSQVWGQIEAFF
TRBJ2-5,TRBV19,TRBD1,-,TGTGCCAGTAGTCCCGGGACAGGACAAGAGACCCAGTACTTC,CASSPGTGQETQYF
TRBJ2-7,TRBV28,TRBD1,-,TGTGCCAGCAGTGCAATCGGGACAGGGTTGCCCTACGAGCAGTACTTC,CASSAIGTGLPYEQYF
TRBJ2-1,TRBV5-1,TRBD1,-,TGCGCCAGCAGCTTGGCTGGGACAGGAACACCCCTCTACAATGAGCAGTTCTTC,CASSLAGTGTPLYNEQFF
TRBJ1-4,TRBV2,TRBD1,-,TGTGCCAGCAGTACCGACCGGGACAGGGGTTCTAATGAAAAACTGTTTTTT,CASSTDRDRGSNEKLFF
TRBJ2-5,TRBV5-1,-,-,TGCGCCAGCAGCTTGGCGTCAGGCCAAAAAGAGACCCAGTACTTC,CASSLASGQKETQYF
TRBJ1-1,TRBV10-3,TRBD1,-,TGTGCCATCAGAGGGGGACAGATAAACACTGAAGCTTTCTTT,CAIRGGQINTEAFF
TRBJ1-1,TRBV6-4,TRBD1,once,TGTGCCAGCAGGAACAGGGGGGAGAACACTGAAGCTTTCTTT,CASRNRGENTEAFF
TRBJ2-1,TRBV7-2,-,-,TGTGCCAGCAGCCCCCGGTCTACCTACTCCTACAATGAGCAGTTCTTC,CASSPRSTYSYNEQFF
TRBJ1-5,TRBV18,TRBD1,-,TGTGCCAGCTCACCCCCGGACAGGGATAATCAGCCCCAGCATTTT,CASSPPDRDNQPQHF
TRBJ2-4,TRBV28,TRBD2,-,TGTGCCAGCAGTCGCCGACTAGCGGGGGGTAATGTAGCCAAAAACATTCAGTACTTC,CASSRRLAGGNVAKNIQYF
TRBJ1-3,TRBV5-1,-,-,TGCGCCAGCAGCTTGGCTTCCAGCGGCTCTGGAAACACCATATATTTT,CASSLASSGSGNTIYF
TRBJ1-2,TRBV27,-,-,TGTGCCAGCAGTTTGACAGTCTCTAACTATGGCTACACCTTC,CASSLTVSNYGYTF
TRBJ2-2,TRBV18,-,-,TGTGCCAGCTCACCACCCCACATGACCGGGGAGCTGTTTTTT,CASSPPHMTGELFF
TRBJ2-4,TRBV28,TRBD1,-,TGTGCCAGCAGCCCACCTGGACAGGGCATTAAGTACTTC,CASSPPGQGIKYF
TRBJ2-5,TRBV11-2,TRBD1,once,TGTGCCAGCAGGCGACAGGGGGAGACCCAGTACTTC,CASRRQGETQYF
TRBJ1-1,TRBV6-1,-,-,TGTGCCAGCAGCAGGGACTTCATGAACACTGAAGCTTTCTTT,CASSRDFMNTEAFF
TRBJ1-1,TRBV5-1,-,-,TGCGCCAGCAGCCCCACCGTGGGAGGGGGTGAAGCTTTCTTT,CASSPTVGGGEAFF
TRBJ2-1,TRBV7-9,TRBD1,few,TGTGCCAGCAGCTCCTCCGGGACAGGGAAAAGGAATGAGCAGTTCTTC,CASSSSGTGKRNEQFF
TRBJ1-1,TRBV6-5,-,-,TGTGCCAGCACTTCCCTCGCGGACACTGAAGCTTTCTTT,CASTSLADTEAFF
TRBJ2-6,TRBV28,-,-,TGTGCCAGCAGTGAATCCGACACTAGTCCCGTTTCTGGGGCCAACGTCCTGACTTTC,CASSESDTSPVSGANVLTF
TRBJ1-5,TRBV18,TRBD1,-,TGTGCCAGCTCACCGGGACAGGGGGACGAGCCCCAGCATTTT,CASSPGQGDEPQHF
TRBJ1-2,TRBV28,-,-,TGTGCCAGCACCCCCAACAGAGCGGCTTATGGCTACACCTTC,CASTPNRAAYGYTF
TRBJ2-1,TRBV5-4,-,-,TGTGCCAGCATGGCGGGGGCCCTGAACAATGAGCAGTTCTTC,CASMAGALNNEQFF
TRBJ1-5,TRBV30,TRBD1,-,TGTGCCTGGACCCGGACAGGCCCCAGCCAGCCCCAGCATTTT,CAWTRTGPSQPQHF
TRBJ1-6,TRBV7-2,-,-,TGTGCCAGCAGCTTATTGCCCCAGACACGGCCTAATTCACCCCTCCACTTT,CASSLLPQTRPNSPLHF